Below, 30 T cell receptor beta chains from the same sample are listed, as sequenced in a study of cytomegalovirus exposure and HLA in healthy donors. The PCR ran on 60 Vbeta and 13 Jbeta primers. Only in-frame clones appear in the TCRdb table, and some are missing; sequencing was by immunoSEQ multiplex PCR. The repertoire has 130,000 or so clones, around 80% of them found once; the top ten carry 4.5% to 5.5%. Sequencing was performed on PBMCs. These receptors all come from a young man in good health and CMV-seronegative.

The genes are TRBV5-4 and TRBJ1-1; 7 bases align to TRBD1. This CDR3 region has 16 residues. V gave up 4 bases and J gave up 2 bases; unmatched junction bases: 11. Germline values: CDR1 SGHNT, CDR2 YYREEE (reference sequence). This chain's CDR3 is CASSPSQRQGNTEAFF. The CDR3 nucleotides read TGTGCCAGCAGCCCTAGCCAAAGACAGGGAAACACTGAAGCTTTCTTT.

The V gene is TRBV28, the J gene TRBJ1-5, with 9 bases identical to TRBD1. This CDR3 spans 15 amino acids. Germline V CDR1 and CDR2: MDHEN, SYDVKM. V was clipped by 4 bases and J by 4 bases; unmatched bases: 5. The chain's CDR3 is CASSWDGTGNQPQHF. In nucleotides, the CDR3 is TGTGCCAGCAGTTGGGATGGGACAGGGAATCAGCCCCAGCATTTT.

The gene calls are TRBV15 and TRBJ2-5; 11 positions match TRBD1. Germline-derived CDR1 and CDR2 are LNHNV and YYDKDF (reference sequence). There are 17 residues in the CDR3. The V gene end was trimmed by 0 bases and the J gene end by 2 bases; junction bases not matched to a gene: 5. The CDR3 loop is CATSRDIGTGGQETQYF. The CDR3, as DNA: TGTGCCACCAGCAGAGATATCGGGACAGGGGGACAAGAGACCCAGTACTTC. Full variable domain (rest looked up from reference TRBV15 and TRBJ2-5): DAMVIQNPRYQVTQFGKPVTLSCSQTLNHNVMYWYQQKSSQAPKLLFHYYDKDFNNEADTPDNFQSRRPNTSFCFLDIRSPGLGDTAMYLCATSRDIGTGGQETQYFGPGTRLLVL.

The chain employs TRBV27 and TRBJ1-2; D unclear. The CDR3 extends over 14 amino acids. Germline V CDR1 and CDR2: MNHEY, SMNVEV (reference sequence). V lost 4 bases and J lost 6, with 15 bases in between. The CDR3 coding sequence is TGTGCCAGCAGTTCGAGCGGGAGGCGAGATGGCTACACCTTC. It codes for CASSSSGRRDGYTF.

The chain combines TRBV29-1 with TRBJ1-1; no clear D. Germline CDR1 reads SQVTM; CDR2 reads ANQGSEA. The CDR3 runs 12 residues. V lost 7 bases and J 1 base, leaving 10 bases between the germline ends. The CDR3 coding sequence is TGCAGCGCCGAGATCCGGAACACTGAAGCTTTCTTT. Translated, it gives CSAEIRNTEAFF.

V is TRBV18 and J is TRBJ1-2; no firm D call. This CDR3 is built from 14 residues. The germline V and J ends were trimmed by 2 bases and 4 bases, with 11 bases remaining between them. Germline values: CDR1 KGHSH, CDR2 LQKENI. The CDR3 DNA is TGTGCCAGCTCACCATCTAGTACCGGCTATGGCTACACCTTC. Its protein is CASSPSSTGYGYTF.

V gene TRBV7-3 combines with J gene TRBJ2-7, with a tentative D call TRBD2 (7 bases). The CDR3 covers 15 residues. Germline V gives CDR1 SGHTA, CDR2 FQGTGA. Trimming left V 1 base short and J 5 bases short, with 15 bases between. CDR3 DNA sequence: TGTGCCAGCAGCTTAAGAGGGGGAGGGCCCCACGAGCAGTACTTC. Encoded protein: CASSLRGGGPHEQYF.

The genes are TRBV6-5 and TRBJ1-4; 7 nucleotides line up with TRBD1. The CDR3 runs to 15 residues. Germline trimming cut 4 bases from V and 8 bases from J; bases unmatched to any gene: 10. Germline values: CDR1 MNHEY, CDR2 SVGAGI. CDR3 region: CASSSVGQRREKLFF. CDR3 bases: TGTGCCAGCAGTTCCGTGGGACAGAGACGGGAAAAACTGTTTTTT.

The J gene is TRBJ1-2, the V gene TRBV15; D uncertain. V lost 0 bases to trimming and J lost 3 bases, with 8 bases between them. Per germline, CDR1 LNHNV and CDR2 YYDKDF (reference sequence). There are 14 residues in the CDR3. The CDR3 here is CATSRDLTDYGYTF. The CDR3 nucleotides are TGTGCCACCAGCAGAGATCTAACGGACTATGGCTACACCTTC.

This chain uses TRBV11-2 with TRBJ2-5; D possibly corresponds to TRBD2 (5 bases). The germline V and J ends were trimmed by 6 bases and 5 bases, with 10 bases remaining between them. Germline V gene lookup returns CDR1 SGHAT and CDR2 FQNNGV. CDR3 length: 12 residues. CDR3 nucleotide sequence: TGTGCCAGCAGTGAGGGCCAGGAGACCCAGTACTTC. Amino acid sequence: CASSEGQETQYF.

The chain couples TRBV15 to TRBJ1-3; D is perhaps TRBD1 (5 bases). There are 18 residues in the CDR3. CDR1 LNHNV and CDR2 YYDKDF come from the germline V gene (reference sequence). V lost 1 base, J lost 0 bases, and 16 bases lay in between. In nucleotides, the CDR3 is TGTGCCACCAGCAGAGGAAGGGGTCCCGCCGGCTCTGGAAACACCATATATTTT. Translating gives CATSRGRGPAGSGNTIYF.

J is TRBJ2-4 and V is TRBV9, with TRBD1 matching 9 bases. Trimming at V came to 4 bases and at J to 7 bases, leaving 12 bases not matched to a gene. Germline V gene sequence: CDR1 SGDLS, CDR2 YYNGEE. This CDR3 has 16 residues. The CDR3 region is CASSKQGAQIVNIQYF. CDR3 coding DNA: TGTGCCAGCAGCAAACAGGGGGCGCAAATCGTGAACATTCAGTACTTC.

CDR3: CASSLGVSGGLSYEQYF. In DNA, the CDR3 is TGCGCCAGCAGCTTGGGAGTTAGCGGGGGGCTCTCCTACGAGCAGTACTTC. The chain couples TRBV5-1 to TRBJ2-7; 10 nucleotides align to TRBD2. The J segment lost 0 bases and the V segment lost 0 bases, leaving 6 bases of the junction unmatched. This CDR3 has 17 amino acids. The germline V gene has CDR1 SGHRS and CDR2 YFSETQ.

The chain joins TRBV28 to TRBJ1-5, with TRBD1 identical over 7 bases. CDR3 length: 13 amino acids. The trim removed 7 bases at V and 7 bases at J, leaving 7 bases unmatched. The germline gives CDR1 MDHEN, CDR2 SYDVKM. DNA of the CDR3: TGTGCCAGCATTACAGGGGCAGGGCAGCCCCAGCATTTT. Its protein product is CASITGAGQPQHF.

The chain links TRBV7-3 to TRBJ2-7; 10 bases fit TRBD1. CDR3 length: 15 amino acids. V trimming: 2 bases; J trimming: 0 bases; junction bases outside the gene matches: 1. Germline V lookup: CDR1 SGHTA, CDR2 FQGTGA. CDR3: CASSLGQGVSYEQYF. Here the CDR3 DNA reads TGTGCCAGCAGCTTAGGACAGGGGGTCTCCTACGAGCAGTACTTC.

This chain uses TRBV7-8 with TRBJ2-3; tentatively, D is TRBD1 (5 bases). With 5 bases removed from V and 13 bases from J, the gap between germline ends came to 16 bases. CDR3 length equals 12 residues. The germline V gene has CDR1 SGHVS and CDR2 FQNEAQ. The CDR3 DNA is TGTGCCAGCAGCCCATCTATCAGGGAAGAGTATTTT. This encodes CASSPSIREEYF.

This chain links TRBV7-9 with TRBJ1-5; possibly TRBD1 for D (5 bases). Looked up from germline, CDR1 is SEHNR and CDR2 is FQNEAQ (reference sequence). The CDR3 consists of 15 residues. Trimming left V 5 bases short and J 4 bases short, with 15 bases between. DNA of the CDR3: TGTGCCAGCAGCCCCAACGGGGGAGGGAATCAGCCCCAGCATTTT. Protein product: CASSPNGGGNQPQHF.

The J gene is TRBJ1-4, the V gene TRBV5-6; D possibly corresponds to TRBD1 (6 bases). CDR1 and CDR2 (germline): SGHDT, YYEEEE. Between the trimmed V and J ends, which lost 0 bases and 1 base, there was a span of 7 bases. The CDR3 is 15 amino acids. This CDR3 reads CASSLAGETNEKLFF. Written as DNA, the CDR3 is TGTGCCAGCAGCTTGGCAGGGGAAACTAATGAAAAACTGTTTTTT. The complete variable domain, with remaining parts taken from reference TRBV5-6 and TRBJ1-4, reads DAGVTQSPTHLIKTRGQQVTLRCSPKSGHDTVSWYQQALGQGPQFIFQYYEEEERQRGNFPDRFSGHQFPNYSSELNVNALLLGDSALYLCASSLAGETNEKLFFGSGTQLSVL.

This clone was counted once. The J gene is TRBJ1-2, the V gene TRBV7-9; D is unclear. V lost 2 bases, J lost 5 bases, and 12 bases lay in between. Germline V gives CDR1 SEHNR, CDR2 FQNEAQ (reference sequence). The CDR3 runs to 14 residues. CDR3 nucleotide sequence: TGTGCCAGCAGCTTAATGGGGAGTGGTTATGGCTACACCTTC. Its protein is CASSLMGSGYGYTF.

The chain carries TRBV29-1 and TRBJ2-3, with 10 bases lining up with TRBD2. The V gene end was trimmed by 4 bases and the J gene end by 2 bases; junction bases not matched to a gene: 18. CDR3 length: 19 amino acids. CDR1 is SQVTM, CDR2 ANQGSEA, per germline. The CDR3 sequence is CSVGFRGKERGGPTDTQYF. CDR3 nucleotide sequence: TGCAGCGTTGGTTTCAGGGGGAAGGAGCGGGGGGGCCCCACAGATACGCAGTATTTT.

There are a few counts of this clone. The V and J genes are TRBV5-4 and TRBJ2-4; perhaps TRBD2 as D (5 bases). The CDR3 has 13 residues. V was pared by 4 bases and J by 7 bases, with 12 bases between. The germline CDR1 and CDR2 sequences are SGHNT and YYREEE (reference sequence). The CDR3 DNA reads TGTGCCAGCAGCCCGCGGACGGGGAACATTCAGTACTTC. Translation gives CASSPRTGNIQYF.

V is TRBV27 and J is TRBJ2-5, with D hard to call. The CDR3 extends over 15 amino acids. Germline V gene sequence: CDR1 MNHEY, CDR2 SMNVEV (reference sequence). V lost 5 bases and J lost 2, with 15 bases in between. The CDR3 region has the DNA TGTGCCAGCAGTAAGCGTCTAACTTGGCAAGAGACCCAGTACTTC. Amino acid sequence: CASSKRLTWQETQYF.

J is TRBJ2-7 and V is TRBV6-5; 9 bases are a match to TRBD1. This CDR3 is 14 amino acids long. V shed 5 bases, J shed 7 bases, and the junction held 9 bases outside the gene matches. Looked up from germline, CDR1 is MNHEY and CDR2 is SVGAGI. The CDR3 sequence is CASSPHRGQWEQYF. CDR3 DNA sequence: TGTGCCAGCAGTCCCCACAGGGGGCAATGGGAGCAGTACTTC.

This clone was observed once. This sequence joins TRBV5-1 and TRBJ2-7, with 7 bases fitting TRBD1. Germline assignment: CDR1 SGHRS and CDR2 YFSETQ. J lost 4 bases, V lost 1 base, and 5 bases had no gene match. This CDR3 is 14 amino acids long. The CDR3 coding sequence is TGCGCCAGCAGCTTGTTACAGGGGATGTACGAGCAGTACTTC. It yields the protein CASSLLQGMYEQYF.

V is TRBV15 and J is TRBJ2-5, with 11 bases matching TRBD2. The CDR3 consists of 17 residues. With V trimmed by 1 base and J by 4 bases, 8 bases remained unmatched. Per germline, CDR1 LNHNV and CDR2 YYDKDF (reference sequence). In DNA, the CDR3 is TGTGCCACCAGCAGAGGACACCTAGCGGGGGGTGCAGAGACCCAGTACTTC. It translates to CATSRGHLAGGAETQYF. Full variable domain (outside the CDR3, taken from reference TRBV15 and TRBJ2-5): DAMVIQNPRYQVTQFGKPVTLSCSQTLNHNVMYWYQQKSSQAPKLLFHYYDKDFNNEADTPDNFQSRRPNTSFCFLDIRSPGLGDTAMYLCATSRGHLAGGAETQYFGPGTRLLVL.

The chain uses TRBV5-4 and TRBJ2-3; TRBD2 matches at 10 bases. This CDR3 has 19 residues. J was trimmed by 0 bases and V by 0 bases; bases with no gene match: 10. Germline CDR1 reads SGHNT; CDR2 reads YYREEE (reference sequence). CDR3 in amino acids: CASSLGKRGGYSSTDTQYF. The CDR3 DNA is TGTGCCAGCAGCTTGGGCAAGCGGGGGGGATATTCGAGCACAGATACGCAGTATTTT. The full variable domain, rest sourced from reference TRBV5-4 and TRBJ2-3, is ETGVTQSPTHLIKTRGQQVTLRCSSQSGHNTVSWYQQALGQGPQFIFQYYREEENGRGNFPPRFSGLQFPNYSSELNVNALELDDSALYLCASSLGKRGGYSSTDTQYFGPGTRLTVL.

In this sample, this clone turned up a few times. This chain connects TRBV5-6 to TRBJ1-1; perhaps TRBD1 as D (5 bases). CDR1 is SGHDT and CDR2 is YYEEEE in the germline V gene. V was clipped by 5 bases and J by 5 bases, with 19 bases between them. This CDR3 contains 15 residues. DNA of the CDR3: TGTGCCAGCAGTCGCGGATATGGGGGGAGAACTGAAGCTTTCTTT. Translated, it gives CASSRGYGGRTEAFF.

This clone was seen a single time. The chain combines TRBV19 with TRBJ1-2, with D tentatively TRBD1 (5 bases). Germline CDR1 is LNHDA and CDR2 is SQIVND (reference sequence). This CDR3 is built from 14 residues. Deletions cut 4 bases from V and 7 bases from J, with 16 bases between. CDR3 loop: CASSKTWDYFGYTF. For the CDR3, the DNA is TGTGCCAGTAGTAAAACATGGGACTATTTTGGCTACACCTTC.

This chain joins TRBV29-1 and TRBJ2-3; 9 bases agree with TRBD1. The V segment lost 5 bases and the J segment 6 bases; nucleotides outside the gene matches: 9. Germline values: CDR1 SQVTM, CDR2 ANQGSEA. This CDR3 spans 14 amino acids. CDR3 sequence reads: CSVYGGQGLDTQYF. The CDR3 DNA follows: TGCAGCGTTTACGGGGGACAGGGCTTGGATACGCAGTATTTT.

A single count supports this clone. The rearrangement uses TRBV29-1 and TRBJ1-2; 7 bases match TRBD1. The junction had 9 bases not matched to a gene; V was cut back by 1 base and J by 7 bases. The germline gives CDR1 SQVTM, CDR2 ANQGSEA. This CDR3 has 14 amino acids. Here the CDR3 DNA reads TGCAGCGTTGAAGTCGACAGGGTGATGTTTGGCTACACCTTC. This codes for CSVEVDRVMFGYTF.